This TCR beta chain was obtained from a study of blood T cell repertoires in COVID-19. Sequencing used immunoSEQ multiplex PCR; TCRdb keeps in-frame clones, though not all of them. The data contain roughly 150,000 clones, around nine tenths of them singletons. The germline gives CDR1 MNHEY, CDR2 SVGEGT. The CDR3 loop spans 16 amino acids. Trimming took 6 bases from V and 0 from J, leaving 12 bases between them. Specimen: peripheral blood. The chain combines TRBV6-2 or TRBV6-3 with TRBJ1-6, with D perhaps TRBD1 (6 bases). The receptor comes from a man aged 55-75 years with active or convalescent COVID-19. The CDR3 DNA is TGTGCCAGCAGCAGGGACATCAACTCCTATAATTCACCCCTCCACTTT. This encodes CASSRDINSYNSPLHF.